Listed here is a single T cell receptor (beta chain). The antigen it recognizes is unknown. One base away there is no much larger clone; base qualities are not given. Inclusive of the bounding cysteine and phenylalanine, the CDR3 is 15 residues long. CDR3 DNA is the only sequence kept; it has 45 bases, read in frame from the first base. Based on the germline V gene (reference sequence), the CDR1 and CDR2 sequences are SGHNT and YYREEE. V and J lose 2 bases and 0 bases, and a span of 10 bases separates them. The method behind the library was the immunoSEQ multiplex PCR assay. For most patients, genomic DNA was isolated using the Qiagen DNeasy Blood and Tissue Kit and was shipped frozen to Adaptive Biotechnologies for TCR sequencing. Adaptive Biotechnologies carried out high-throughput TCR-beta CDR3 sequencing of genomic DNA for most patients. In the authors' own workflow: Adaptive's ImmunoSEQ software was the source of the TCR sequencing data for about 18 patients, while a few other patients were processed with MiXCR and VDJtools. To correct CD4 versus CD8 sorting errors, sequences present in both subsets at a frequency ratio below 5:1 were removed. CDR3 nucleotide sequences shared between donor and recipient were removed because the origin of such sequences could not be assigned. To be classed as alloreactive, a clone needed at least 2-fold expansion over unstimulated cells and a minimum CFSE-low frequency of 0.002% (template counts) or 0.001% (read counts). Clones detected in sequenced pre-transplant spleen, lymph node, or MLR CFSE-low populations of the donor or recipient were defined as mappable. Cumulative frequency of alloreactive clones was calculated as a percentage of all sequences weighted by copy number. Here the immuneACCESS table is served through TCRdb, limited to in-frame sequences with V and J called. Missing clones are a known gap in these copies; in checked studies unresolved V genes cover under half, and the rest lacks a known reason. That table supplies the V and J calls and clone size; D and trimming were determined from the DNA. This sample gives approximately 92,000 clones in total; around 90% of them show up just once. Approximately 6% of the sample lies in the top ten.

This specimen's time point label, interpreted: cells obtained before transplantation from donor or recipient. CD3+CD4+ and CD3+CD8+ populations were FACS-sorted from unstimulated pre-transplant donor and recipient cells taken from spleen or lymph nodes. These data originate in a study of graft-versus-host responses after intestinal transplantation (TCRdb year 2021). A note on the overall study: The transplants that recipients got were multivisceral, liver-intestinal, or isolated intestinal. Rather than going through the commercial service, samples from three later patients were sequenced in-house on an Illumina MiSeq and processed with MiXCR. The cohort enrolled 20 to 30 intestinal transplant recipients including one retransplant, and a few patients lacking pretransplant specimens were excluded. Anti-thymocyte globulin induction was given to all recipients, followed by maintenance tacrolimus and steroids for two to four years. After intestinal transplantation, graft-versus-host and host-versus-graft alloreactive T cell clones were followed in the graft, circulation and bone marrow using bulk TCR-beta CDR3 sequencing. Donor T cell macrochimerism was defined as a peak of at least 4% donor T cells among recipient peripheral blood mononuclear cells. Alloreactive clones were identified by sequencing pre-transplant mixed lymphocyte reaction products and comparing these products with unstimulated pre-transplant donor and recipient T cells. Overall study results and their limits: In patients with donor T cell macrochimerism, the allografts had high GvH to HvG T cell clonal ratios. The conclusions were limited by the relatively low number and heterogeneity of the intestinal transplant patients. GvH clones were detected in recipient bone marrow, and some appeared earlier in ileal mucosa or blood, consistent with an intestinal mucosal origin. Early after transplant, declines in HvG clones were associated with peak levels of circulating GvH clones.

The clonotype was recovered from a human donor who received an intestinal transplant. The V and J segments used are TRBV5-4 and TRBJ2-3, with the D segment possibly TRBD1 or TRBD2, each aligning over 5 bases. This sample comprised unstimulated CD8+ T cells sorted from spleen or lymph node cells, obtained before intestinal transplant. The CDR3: CASSLGESSTDTQYF. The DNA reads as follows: TGTGCCAGCAGCTTAGGGGAGTCTAGCACAGATACGCAGTATTTT.